Below, one TCR beta chain is given with its context. In its sample, this clonotype was seen a few times. Its antigen remains undetermined. Per-base qualities were not stored, and no clone one base away is much larger. The library was built by means of 5' RACE. The run used a NextSeq 500. In the TCR library protocol, unique molecular identifiers were attached to individual cDNA molecules to correct for PCR bias and sequencing error. Both TCR alpha and beta chains were sequenced, and tight co-correlation was observed between alpha and beta sequence abundances in each sample. Concerning the study's data processing: V gene, J gene and CDR3 annotation of TCR sequences was performed with Decombinator V4. TCRs were defined as expanded if a significant change between any two time points was detected under a Poisson model with p below 0.0001. TCR abundances were normalised to the total number of TCRs sequenced per sample and were expressed as counts per million. MAIT TCRs were defined by TRAV1-2 paired with TRAJ12, TRAJ20 or TRAJ33, and iNKT TCRs by TRAV10 paired with TRAJ18. VDJdb, accessed 1 November 2021, was searched for CMV, EBV and SARS-CoV-2 annotated TCRs, with TCRs annotated for multiple antigens excluded. TCRdb reprocessing: public reads trimmed at Q25 with fastp, clones called with MiXCR, in-frame beta chains kept. Rows with a matching CDR3 protein are joined into one entry that keeps the most common DNA and genes. The V and J calls follow TCRdb's processing rather than the paper's. The sample records about 61,000 distinct CDR3 sequences, 12% of which are singletons. The ten largest clones represent over 1% of the sample.

Reading the germline V gene (reference sequence) gives CDR1 SGHKS and CDR2 YYEKEE. Its CDR3 holds 14 amino acids, cysteine through phenylalanine. Just the 42-base CDR3 DNA is kept, in frame starting at base 1. The germline ends are 8 bases apart after V is trimmed by 4 bases and J by 0 bases. The data were obtained in a study of early T cells in non-severe SARS-CoV-2 infection (dated by TCRdb to about 2021). Describing the broader study: Because TCR sequencing was done on bulk RNA from unsorted whole blood, the alpha and beta chains could not be paired. Study-wide conclusions, independent of this receptor: VDJdb matching was skewed toward anti-spike CD8 responses, so virus-specific expansions were likely underestimated and private and CD4 specificities were missed.

A case-control design nested within a healthcare worker cohort in London, UK, was used, with weekly nasopharyngeal swab PCR tests and blood sampling performed. Between 23 and 31 March 2020, the week of the UK lockdown, healthcare workers were enrolled and then followed up weekly for as long as 16 weeks. The material was whole blood, obtained at baseline. The source is an adult who was a healthcare worker with PCR-confirmed SARS-CoV-2 infection or an uninfected control (not recorded which). The donor label of this sample is uncertain. This sequence uses TRBV5-5 and TRBJ1-5; the D gene remains uncertain. The CDR3 loop reads CASSASYSNQPQHF. The nucleotide sequence reads as follows: TGTGCCAGCAGCGCCAGTTATAGCAATCAGCCCCAGCATTTT.